This TCR beta chain was identified in a study of control samples from healthy donors and cancer patients. The repertoire was sequenced with immunoSEQ multiplex PCR; TCRdb's copy has only in-frame clones and lacks some. The sample holds tens of thousands of clones; 84% are singletons and the top ten take 2.5% to 3%. V was clipped by 7 bases and J by 5 bases, with 18 bases between them. The CDR3 extends over 14 amino acids. Germline-derived CDR1 and CDR2 are MNHEY and SVGAGI. The chain carries TRBV6-5 and TRBJ2-7, with a tentative D call TRBD1 (5 bases). Source material: PBMCs. The sequence derives from a woman aged 50 to 65 with lung cancer. This chain's CDR3 is CASTLSGRNHEQYF. DNA of the CDR3: TGTGCCAGCACCTTGTCAGGGCGGAATCACGAGCAGTACTTC.